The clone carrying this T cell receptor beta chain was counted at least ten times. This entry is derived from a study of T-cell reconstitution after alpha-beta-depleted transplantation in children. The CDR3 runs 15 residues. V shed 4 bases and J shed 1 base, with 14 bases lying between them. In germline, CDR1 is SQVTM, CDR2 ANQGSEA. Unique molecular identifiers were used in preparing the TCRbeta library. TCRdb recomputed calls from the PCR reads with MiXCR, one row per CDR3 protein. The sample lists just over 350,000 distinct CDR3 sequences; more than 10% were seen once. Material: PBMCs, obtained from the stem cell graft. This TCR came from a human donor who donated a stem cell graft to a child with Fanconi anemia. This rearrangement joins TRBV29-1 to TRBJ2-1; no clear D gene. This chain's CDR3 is CSVGGEGNSYNEQFF. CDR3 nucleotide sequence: TGCAGCGTTGGGGGTGAAGGCAATTCCTACAATGAGCAGTTCTTC.